This T cell receptor (beta chain) was observed in a study of blood T cell repertoires in COVID-19. Study summary: COVID-19 samples collected from the United States, Italy and Spain covered acute and convalescent phases. PBMCs, B-cell-depleted T cells, or T cells were the source of the cDNA or gDNA that made up the material.

This clone came up a few times. Libraries were prepared by immunoSEQ multiplex PCR; TCRdb keeps only in-frame clonotypes and omits some of them. The table shows tens of thousands of clones, with approximately 86% occurring only once. This TCR was recovered from a woman aged 80 or over with active or convalescent COVID-19. The sequenced material came from peripheral blood.

The DNA of the CDR3 is TGTGCCAGCAGTCACGACAGTAGATATGGCTACACCTTC. Its protein product is CASSHDSRYGYTF. The chain carries TRBV28 and TRBJ1-2; weak D call: TRBD1 (5 bases). Between the trimmed V and J ends, which lost 5 bases and 5 bases, there was a span of 12 bases. From germline, CDR1 is MDHEN and CDR2 SYDVKM. The CDR3 covers 13 residues.